Listed here is a single T cell receptor (beta chain). The sample is drawn from a study of blood T cell repertoires in COVID-19. About the study: Nucleic acid was either cDNA or gDNA, and it came from T cells, B-cell-depleted T cells, or PBMCs.

Germline V gene lookup returns CDR1 SGHVS and CDR2 FNYEAQ. CDR3 length: 15 residues. After removal of 1 base from V and 6 bases from J, the junction contained 3 bases not matched to a gene. The data were produced by immunoSEQ multiplex PCR, yet TCRdb's version contains in-frame clones alone and is incomplete. Of 150,000 or so clones in the sample, 75% to 80% were seen once. The chain combines TRBV7-6 with TRBJ1-6; 7 bases align to TRBD1. The clonotype comes from a woman between 45 and 65 years old who had recovered from COVID-19. The sample taken for sequencing was PBMCs or T cells enriched from blood (not recorded which). This chain's CDR3 is CASSLVTGVNSPLHF. The CDR3 DNA reads TGTGCCAGCAGCTTAGTCACAGGGGTTAATTCACCCCTCCACTTT.